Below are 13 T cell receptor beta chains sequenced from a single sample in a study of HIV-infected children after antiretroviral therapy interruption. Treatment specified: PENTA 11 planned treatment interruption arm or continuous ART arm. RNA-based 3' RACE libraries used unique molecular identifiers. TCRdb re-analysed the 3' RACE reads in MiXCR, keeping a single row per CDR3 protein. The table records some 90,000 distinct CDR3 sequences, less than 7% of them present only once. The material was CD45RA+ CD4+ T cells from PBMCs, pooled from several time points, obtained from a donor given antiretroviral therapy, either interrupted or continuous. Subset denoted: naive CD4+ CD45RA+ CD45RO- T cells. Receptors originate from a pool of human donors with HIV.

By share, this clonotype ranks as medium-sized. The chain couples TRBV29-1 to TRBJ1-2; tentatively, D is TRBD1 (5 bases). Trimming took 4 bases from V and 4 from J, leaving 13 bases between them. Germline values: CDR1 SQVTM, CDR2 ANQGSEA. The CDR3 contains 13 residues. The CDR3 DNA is TGCAGCGTTGCAGGGAAGGCTGGCTATGGCTACACCTTC. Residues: CSVAGKAGYGYTF.

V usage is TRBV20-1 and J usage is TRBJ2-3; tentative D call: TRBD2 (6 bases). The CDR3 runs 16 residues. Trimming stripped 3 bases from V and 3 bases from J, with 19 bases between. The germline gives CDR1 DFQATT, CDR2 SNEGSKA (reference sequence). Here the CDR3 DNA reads TGCAGTGCTAGGTATTATCGGGGGTTGGAAACAGATACGCAGTATTTT. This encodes CSARYYRGLETDTQYF.

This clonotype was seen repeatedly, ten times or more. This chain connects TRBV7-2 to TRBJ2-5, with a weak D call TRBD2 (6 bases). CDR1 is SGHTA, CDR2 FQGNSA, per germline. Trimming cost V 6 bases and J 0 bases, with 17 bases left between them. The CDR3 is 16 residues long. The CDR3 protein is CASSPARGGYQETQYF. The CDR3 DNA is TGTGCCAGCAGTCCAGCAAGGGGAGGCTACCAAGAGACCCAGTACTTC.

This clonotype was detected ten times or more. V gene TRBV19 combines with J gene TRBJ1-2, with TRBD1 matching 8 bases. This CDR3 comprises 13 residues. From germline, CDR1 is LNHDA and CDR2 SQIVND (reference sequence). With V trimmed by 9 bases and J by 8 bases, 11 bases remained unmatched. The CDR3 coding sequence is TGTGCCAGCGGTGAATACAGGGGGAGCGGCTACACCTTC. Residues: CASGEYRGSGYTF.

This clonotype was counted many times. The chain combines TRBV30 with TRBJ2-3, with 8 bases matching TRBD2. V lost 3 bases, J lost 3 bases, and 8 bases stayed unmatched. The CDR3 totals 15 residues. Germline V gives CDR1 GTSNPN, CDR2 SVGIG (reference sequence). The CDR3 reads CAWRSIGGETDTQYF. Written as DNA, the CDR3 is TGTGCCTGGAGGTCTATCGGGGGGGAGACAGATACGCAGTATTTT.

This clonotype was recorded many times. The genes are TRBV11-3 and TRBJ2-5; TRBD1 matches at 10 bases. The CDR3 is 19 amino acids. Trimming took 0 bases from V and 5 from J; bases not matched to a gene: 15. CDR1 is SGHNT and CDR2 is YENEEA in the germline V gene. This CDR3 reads CASSLDTRDRGLVVETQYF. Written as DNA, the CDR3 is TGTGCCAGCAGCTTAGATACCCGGGACAGGGGCTTGGTTGTCGAGACCCAGTACTTC.

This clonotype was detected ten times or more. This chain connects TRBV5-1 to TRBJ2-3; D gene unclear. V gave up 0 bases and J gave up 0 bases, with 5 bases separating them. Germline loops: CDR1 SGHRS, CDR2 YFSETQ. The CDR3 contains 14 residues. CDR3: CASSLDSSTDTQYF. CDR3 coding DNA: TGCGCCAGCAGCTTGGATTCTAGCACAGATACGCAGTATTTT. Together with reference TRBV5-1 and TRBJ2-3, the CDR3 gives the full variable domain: KAGVTQTPRYLIKTRGQQVTLSCSPISGHRSVSWYQQTPGQGLQFLFEYFSETQRNKGNFPGRFSGRQFSNSRSEMNVSTLELGDSALYLCASSLDSSTDTQYFGPGTRLTVL.

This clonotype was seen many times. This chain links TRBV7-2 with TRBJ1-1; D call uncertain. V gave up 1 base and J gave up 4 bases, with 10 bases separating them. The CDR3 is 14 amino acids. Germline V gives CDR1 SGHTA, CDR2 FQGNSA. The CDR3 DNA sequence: TGTGCCAGCAGCTTAGTGGACGGCGGCACTGAAGCTTTCTTT. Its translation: CASSLVDGGTEAFF.

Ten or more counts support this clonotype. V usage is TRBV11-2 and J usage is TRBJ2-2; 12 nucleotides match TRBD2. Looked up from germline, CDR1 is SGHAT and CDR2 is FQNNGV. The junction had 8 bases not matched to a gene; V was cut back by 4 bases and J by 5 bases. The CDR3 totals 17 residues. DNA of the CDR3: TGTGCCAGCAGCTCCACCCTCGGGACTAGCGGGACCGGGGAGCTGTTTTTT. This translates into CASSSTLGTSGTGELFF.

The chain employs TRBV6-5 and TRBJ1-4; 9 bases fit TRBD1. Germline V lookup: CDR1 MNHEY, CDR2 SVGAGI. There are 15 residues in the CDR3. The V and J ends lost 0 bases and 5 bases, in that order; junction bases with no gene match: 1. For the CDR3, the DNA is TGTGCCAGCAGTTACTCCGGACAGGGGAATGAAAAACTGTTTTTT. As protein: CASSYSGQGNEKLFF.

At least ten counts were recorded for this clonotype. For the CDR3, the DNA is TGCAGTGCTCTTACCCTAGCGGGGGGGCGCTACAATGAGCAGTTCTTC. Protein product: CSALTLAGGRYNEQFF. This chain uses TRBV20-1 with TRBJ2-1, with TRBD2 matching over 12 bases. The V and J ends lost 5 bases and 3 bases, in that order; junction bases with no gene match: 8. Germline CDR1 and CDR2: DFQATT and SNEGSKA (reference sequence). The CDR3 is 16 residues long.

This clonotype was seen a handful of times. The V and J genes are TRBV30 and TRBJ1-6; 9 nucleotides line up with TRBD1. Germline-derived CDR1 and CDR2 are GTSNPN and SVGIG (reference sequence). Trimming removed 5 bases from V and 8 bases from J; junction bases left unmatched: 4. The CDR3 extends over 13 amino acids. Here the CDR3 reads CAWAGQGDSPLHF. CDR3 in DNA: TGTGCCTGGGCGGGACAGGGAGATTCACCCCTCCACTTT.

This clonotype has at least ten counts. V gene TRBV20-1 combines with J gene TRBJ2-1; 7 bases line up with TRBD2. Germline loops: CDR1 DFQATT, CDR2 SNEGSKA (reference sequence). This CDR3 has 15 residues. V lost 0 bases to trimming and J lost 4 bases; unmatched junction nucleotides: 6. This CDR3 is CSARDPAGVYNEQFF. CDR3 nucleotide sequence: TGCAGTGCTAGAGATCCCGCGGGGGTATACAATGAGCAGTTCTTC.